This is a list of T cell receptor beta chains from one sample in a study of Ad26.COV2.S vaccination and SARS-CoV-2 variants. Clones were sequenced by immunoSEQ multiplex PCR, and TCRdb holds only the in-frame ones, with some missing. The sample holds 380,000 or so clones, roughly 85% seen once. The sequences come from peripheral blood, collected in a trial of Ad26.COV2.S vaccine versus placebo. These receptor sequences come from a person aged 18-60 years who received the Ad26.COV2.S COVID-19 vaccine or a placebo. Each CDR3 is given without its conserved first and last residue.

j_call: TRBJ1-4; v_call: TRBV4-2; cdr3_aa: ASSQVGSRGVNEKLF
j_call: TRBJ1-1; v_call: TRBV6-5; cdr3_aa: ASSPGRTEAF
j_call: TRBJ1-1; v_call: TRBV5-4; cdr3_aa: ASSPGIPRGIAEAF
j_call: TRBJ1-2; v_call: TRBV9; cdr3_aa: ASSTGQSYGYT
j_call: TRBJ2-5; v_call: TRBV7-9; cdr3_aa: ASSLVGGQRDQY
j_call: TRBJ2-1; v_call: TRBV29-1; cdr3_aa: SVELAKAYNEQF
j_call: TRBJ2-7; v_call: TRBV5-1; cdr3_aa: ASSGGGRYSYEQY
j_call: TRBJ2-7; v_call: TRBV27; cdr3_aa: ASSPQSWGDITYEQY
j_call: TRBJ1-2; v_call: TRBV7-9; cdr3_aa: ASSLVATPRYGYT
j_call: TRBJ1-1; v_call: TRBV7-3; cdr3_aa: ASSLRAGEGSEAF
j_call: TRBJ2-5; v_call: TRBV29-1; cdr3_aa: SVGGTVQETQY
j_call: TRBJ2-1; v_call: TRBV18; cdr3_aa: ASSPRSKNHEQF
j_call: TRBJ2-1; v_call: TRBV13; cdr3_aa: ASRLSGNEQF
j_call: TRBJ2-3; v_call: TRBV10-1; cdr3_aa: ASRSGAGDTQY
j_call: TRBJ2-3; v_call: TRBV2; cdr3_aa: ASVLADTQY
j_call: TRBJ2-3; v_call: TRBV5-1; cdr3_aa: ASSLGGGATDTQY
j_call: TRBJ1-2; v_call: TRBV2; cdr3_aa: ASRGGANYGYT
j_call: TRBJ2-7; v_call: TRBV2; cdr3_aa: ASKRTGDGGR
j_call: TRBJ2-7; v_call: TRBV28; cdr3_aa: ASSKNSPYEQY
j_call: TRBJ1-2; v_call: TRBV28; cdr3_aa: ASSLGMDYGYT
j_call: TRBJ2-7; v_call: TRBV10-3; cdr3_aa: AISEASGSLGYEQY
j_call: TRBJ2-2; v_call: TRBV25-1; cdr3_aa: ASSELGERNTGELF
j_call: TRBJ1-1; v_call: TRBV5-5; cdr3_aa: ASSGQGSTEAF
j_call: TRBJ2-7; v_call: TRBV30; cdr3_aa: AWSVGGGSYEQY
j_call: TRBJ1-6; v_call: TRBV30; cdr3_aa: AWTTHTGTVSSYNSPLH
j_call: TRBJ1-1; v_call: TRBV5-6; cdr3_aa: ASSLTGDTEAF
j_call: TRBJ2-7; v_call: TRBV10-2; cdr3_aa: ASQLPSGGAYEQY
j_call: TRBJ1-5; v_call: TRBV6-1; cdr3_aa: ASSEGQRGQPQH
j_call: TRBJ2-1; v_call: TRBV6-2/TRBV6-3; cdr3_aa: ASSFRLAGRNNEQF
j_call: TRBJ1-1; v_call: TRBV2; cdr3_aa: ASRLTGDTEAF
j_call: TRBJ2-5; v_call: TRBV7-8; cdr3_aa: ASSLQLKGLQETQY
j_call: TRBJ1-2; v_call: TRBV7-9; cdr3_aa: ASSLALVGTAYGYT
j_call: TRBJ1-1; v_call: TRBV10-3; cdr3_aa: AISESSRTNTEAF
j_call: TRBJ2-2; v_call: TRBV5-1; cdr3_aa: ASSLARRGGAGELF
j_call: TRBJ2-1; v_call: TRBV5-1; cdr3_aa: ASSFGGREQF
j_call: TRBJ2-3; v_call: TRBV6-5; cdr3_aa: ASSYGWGSDTQY